The sequence of this T cell receptor (beta chain) was determined in a study of blood T cell repertoires in COVID-19. Whole-study context: There were acute and convalescent COVID-19 samples, and they came from the United States, Italy and Spain. From T cells, B-cell-depleted T cells, or PBMCs came the material, which was cDNA or gDNA.

Original processing notes: The assay estimated nucleated cells by amplifying reference gene primers. Profiled with immunoSEQ multiplex PCR; TCRdb holds only in-frame clones, not every one. Clonal size and the V and J genes are those of that table, whereas D and trimming came from the DNA. Of some 530,000 clones in the sample, roughly 85% are singletons; the top ten hold approximately 3.4%. CDR3 size: 13 residues. The V segment lost 9 bases and the J segment 4 bases; nucleotides outside the gene matches: 5. The specimen sequenced was peripheral blood. The chain has TRBV12-3 or TRBV12-4 and TRBJ1-4; 7 bases are a match to TRBD1. This sequence originates from a human donor in a cohort sampled during active COVID-19. CDR3: CASIGTDNEKLFF. The CDR3 nucleotides read TGTGCCAGTATCGGGACAGATAATGAAAAACTGTTTTTT.